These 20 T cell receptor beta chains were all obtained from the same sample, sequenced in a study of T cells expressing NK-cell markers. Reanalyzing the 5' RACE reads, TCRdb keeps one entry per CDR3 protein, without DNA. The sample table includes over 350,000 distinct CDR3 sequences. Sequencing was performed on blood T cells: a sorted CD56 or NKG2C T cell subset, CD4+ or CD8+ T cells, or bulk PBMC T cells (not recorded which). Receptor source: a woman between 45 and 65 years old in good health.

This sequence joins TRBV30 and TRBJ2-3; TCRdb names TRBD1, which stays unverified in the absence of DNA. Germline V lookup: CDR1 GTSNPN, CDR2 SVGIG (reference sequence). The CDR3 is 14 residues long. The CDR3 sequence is CAWSWVPLLDTQYF.

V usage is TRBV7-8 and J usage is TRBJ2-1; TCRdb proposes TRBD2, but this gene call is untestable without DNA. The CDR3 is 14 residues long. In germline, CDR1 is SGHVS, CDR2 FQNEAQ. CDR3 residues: CASTAGRAGNEQFF.

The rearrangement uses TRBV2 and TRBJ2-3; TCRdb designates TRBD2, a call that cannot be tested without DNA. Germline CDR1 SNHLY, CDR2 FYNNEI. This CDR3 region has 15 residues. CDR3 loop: CASEPSGSGTDTQYF. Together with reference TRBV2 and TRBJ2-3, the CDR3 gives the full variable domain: EPEVTQTPSHQVTQMGQEVILRCVPISNHLYFYWYRQILGQKVEFLVSFYNNEISEKSEIFDDQFSVERPDGSNFTLKIRSTKLEDSAMYFCASEPSGSGTDTQYFGPGTRLTVL.

This chain's CDR3 is CASTPGPLLKNIQYF. This sequence joins TRBV12-3 or TRBV12-4 and TRBJ2-4; TCRdb's assignment of TRBD1 cannot be checked, as there is no DNA. The CDR3 is 15 amino acids.

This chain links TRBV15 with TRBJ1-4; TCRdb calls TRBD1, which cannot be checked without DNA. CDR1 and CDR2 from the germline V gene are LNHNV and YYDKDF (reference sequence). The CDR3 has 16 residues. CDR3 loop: CATSRDHTGNNEKLFF.

CDR3 in amino acids: CASSLENLPQETQYF. The chain carries TRBV5-1 and TRBJ2-5. Germline assignment: CDR1 SGHRS and CDR2 YFSETQ. CDR3 length equals 15 residues.

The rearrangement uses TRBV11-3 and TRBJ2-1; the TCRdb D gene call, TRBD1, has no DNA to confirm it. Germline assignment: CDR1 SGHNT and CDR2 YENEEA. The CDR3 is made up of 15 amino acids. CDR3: CASSLSRGLYNEQFF.

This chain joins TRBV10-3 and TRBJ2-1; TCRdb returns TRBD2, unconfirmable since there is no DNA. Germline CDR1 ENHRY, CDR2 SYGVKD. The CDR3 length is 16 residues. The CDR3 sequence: CAISDLLSGDQDEQFF.

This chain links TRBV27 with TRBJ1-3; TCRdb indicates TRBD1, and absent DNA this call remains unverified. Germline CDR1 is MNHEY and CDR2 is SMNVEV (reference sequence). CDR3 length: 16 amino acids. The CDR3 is CASSLSGVGGRSTIYF.

The CDR3 reads CASSQTGGHEKLFF. The chain couples TRBV12-3 or TRBV12-4 to TRBJ1-4; the TCRdb D gene call, TRBD1, has no DNA to confirm it. The CDR3 covers 14 residues.

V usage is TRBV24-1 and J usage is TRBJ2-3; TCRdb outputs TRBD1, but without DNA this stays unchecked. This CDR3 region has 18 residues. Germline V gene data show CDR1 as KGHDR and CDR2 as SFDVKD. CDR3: CATSDPSPGPEAMDTQYF.

The chain's CDR3 is CASRRQGGETQYF. The gene calls are TRBV6-1 and TRBJ2-5; TCRdb selects TRBD1, and the lack of DNA leaves this call unchecked. CDR1 is MNHNS and CDR2 is SASEGT in the germline V gene. This CDR3 contains 13 residues.

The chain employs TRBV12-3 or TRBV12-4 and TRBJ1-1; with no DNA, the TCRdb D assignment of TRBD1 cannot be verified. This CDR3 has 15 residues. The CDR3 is CASSPPTGGEPEAFF.

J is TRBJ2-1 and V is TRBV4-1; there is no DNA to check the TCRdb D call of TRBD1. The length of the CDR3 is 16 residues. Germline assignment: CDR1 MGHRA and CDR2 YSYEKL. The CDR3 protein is CASSHQAGTEYNEQFF.

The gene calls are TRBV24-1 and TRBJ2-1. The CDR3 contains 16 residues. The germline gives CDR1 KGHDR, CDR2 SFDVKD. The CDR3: CATSDPSQSEDNEQFF.

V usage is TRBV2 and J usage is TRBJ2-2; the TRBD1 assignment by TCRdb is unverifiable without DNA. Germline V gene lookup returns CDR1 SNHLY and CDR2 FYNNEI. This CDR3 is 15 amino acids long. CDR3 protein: CAIAYGGVDTGELFF.

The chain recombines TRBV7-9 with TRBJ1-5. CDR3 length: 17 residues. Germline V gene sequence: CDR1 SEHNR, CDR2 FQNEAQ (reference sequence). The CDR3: CASSLDPGSLINQPQHF. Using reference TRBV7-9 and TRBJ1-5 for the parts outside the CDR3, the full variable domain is DTGVSQNPRHKITKRGQNVTFRCDPISEHNRLYWYRQTLGQGPEFLTYFQNEAQLEKSRLLSDRFSAERPKGSFSTLEIQRTEQGDSAMYLCASSLDPGSLINQPQHFGDGTRLSIL.

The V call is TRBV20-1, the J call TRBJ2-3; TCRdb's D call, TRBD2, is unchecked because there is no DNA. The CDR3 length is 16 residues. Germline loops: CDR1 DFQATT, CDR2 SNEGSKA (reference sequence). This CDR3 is CSARPRLAGTTHTQYF.

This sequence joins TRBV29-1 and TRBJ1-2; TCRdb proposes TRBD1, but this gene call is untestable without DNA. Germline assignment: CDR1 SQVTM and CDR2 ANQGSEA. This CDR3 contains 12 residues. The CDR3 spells CSVGQGAGGYTF.

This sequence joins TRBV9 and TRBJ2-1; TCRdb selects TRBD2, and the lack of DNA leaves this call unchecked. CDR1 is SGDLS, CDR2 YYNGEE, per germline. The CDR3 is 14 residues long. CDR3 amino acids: CASSVGTSGSEQFF.